This entry concerns a single T cell receptor beta chain. This entry is derived from a study of early T cells in non-severe SARS-CoV-2 infection. Study summary: Sequencing of unsorted whole blood was done on bulk RNA, leaving chains unpaired.

Individually, cDNA molecules had unique molecular identifiers attached to them. Each CDR3 protein gets one entry after TCRdb re-called the 5' RACE reads with MiXCR. This sample has about 72,000 distinct CDR3 sequences, with roughly a tenth found just once. The CDR3 spans 16 residues. V was shortened by 5 bases and J by 4 bases, with 19 bases between the two germline ends. Germline V gene data show CDR1 as SGHAT and CDR2 as FQNNGV. This TCR was recovered from an adult who was a healthcare worker with PCR-confirmed SARS-CoV-2 infection or an uninfected control (not recorded which). The starting material was whole blood, obtained at baseline. The V and J genes are TRBV11-2 and TRBJ2-3; the D call may be TRBD1 or TRBD2 (6 bases each). Here the CDR3 DNA reads TGTGCCAGCAGCCCCCCCGGGGGCGGGAACGCAGATACGCAGTATTTT. It codes for CASSPPGGGNADTQYF.